These T cell receptor beta chains were read from a single sample in a study of beta chain features in type 1 diabetes. The assay was immunoSEQ multiplex PCR, and TCRdb's table has in-frame clones only and misses some. The sample has about 900,000 clones, about 17% seen once; the top ten hold 0.023%. The specimen was naive CD4+ T cells from blood. The receptors come from a young woman in good health. CDR3s include the opening cysteine and the closing phenylalanine or tryptophan. D genes are given only for firm matches. Size is omitted from some rows. Given values are once, few, many or a class for expanded clones.

abundance	v_gene	j_gene	d_gene	CDR3aa	CDR3nt
-	TRBV4-2	TRBJ1-6	-	CASSQASSSYNSPLHF	TGTGCCAGCAGCCAAGCGTCCAGCTCCTATAATTCACCCCTCCACTTT
few	TRBV23-1	TRBJ2-5	TRBD2	CASSPCPSGIQETQYF	TGCGCCAGCAGCCCCTGCCCGAGCGGGATCCAAGAGACCCAGTACTTC
-	TRBV6-5	TRBJ1-2	-	CASSYDHRHYGYTF	TGTGCCAGCAGTTACGATCATCGACATTATGGCTACACCTTC
few	TRBV20-1	TRBJ1-2	-	CSARRSHGYTF	TGCAGTGCTAGGCGGTCCCATGGCTACACCTTC
-	TRBV7-2	TRBJ1-5	TRBD1	CASSLVGGQAQPQHF	TGTGCCAGCAGCTTAGTAGGCGGACAGGCGCAGCCCCAGCATTTT
once	TRBV19	TRBJ1-5	-	CASIQEWGLGNQPQHF	TGTGCCAGTATTCAGGAATGGGGGCTAGGCAATCAGCCCCAGCATTTT
few	TRBV11-2	TRBJ1-4	-	CASSLVVREEEKLFF	TGTGCCAGCAGCTTAGTCGTCAGGGAGGAAGAAAAACTGTTTTTT
-	TRBV6-1	TRBJ2-7	TRBD2	CASSLRLAGGLEQYF	TGTGCCAGCAGTCTAAGACTAGCGGGAGGGCTCGAGCAGTACTTC
-	TRBV4-1	TRBJ2-3	-	CASSPVGIDTQYF	TGCGCCAGCAGCCCAGTAGGGATAGATACGCAGTATTTT
-	TRBV7-9	TRBJ1-1	-	CASSLEQGNTEAFF	TGTGCCAGCAGCTTGGAACAGGGGAACACTGAAGCTTTCTTT
few	TRBV25-1	TRBJ2-3	-	CASSESSTQYF	TGTGCCAGCAGTGAATCTTCGACGCAGTATTTT
-	TRBV7-9	TRBJ1-1	-	CAGRLGANTEAFF	TGTGCCGGCCGTCTGGGCGCGAACACTGAAGCTTTCTTT
-	TRBV18	TRBJ2-1	-	CASSPPTDYNEQFF	TGTGCCAGCTCACCACCGACTGACTACAATGAGCAGTTCTTC
few	TRBV28	TRBJ2-1	TRBD2	CASSSRTSGSYNEQFF	TGTGCCAGCAGTTCGCGGACTAGCGGGAGTTACAATGAGCAGTTCTTC
-	TRBV11-2	TRBJ1-5	-	CASSLSGGQPQHF	TGTGCCAGCAGCTTAAGCGGGGGGCAGCCCCAGCATTTT
-	TRBV4-3	TRBJ2-7	-	CASSQDLIRYEQYF	TGCGCCAGCAGCCAAGACCTCATTAGGTACGAGCAGTACTTC
few	TRBV6-1	TRBJ2-3	TRBD2	CASSEGRGGGTDTQYF	TGTGCCAGCAGTGAGGGCCGGGGAGGGGGCACAGATACGCAGTATTTT
-	TRBV4-3	TRBJ2-7	TRBD2	CASSQVSLAGAEQYF	TGCGCCAGCAGCCAAGTAAGTCTAGCGGGCGCTGAGCAGTACTTC
-	TRBV7-3	TRBJ2-7	TRBD2	CASSLAGGSTYEQYF	TGTGCCAGCAGTTTAGCGGGAGGGTCAACCTACGAGCAGTACTTC
-	TRBV4-3	TRBJ2-3	TRBD1	CASSQVGTGGDTQYF	TGCGCCAGCAGCCAAGTGGGGACAGGGGGGGATACGCAGTATTTT
-	TRBV7-2	TRBJ2-5	-	CASSLRVSKETQYF	TGTGCCAGCAGCCTTAGAGTTAGCAAAGAGACCCAGTACTTC
few	TRBV7-6	TRBJ2-2	-	CASRAGNTGELFF	TGTGCCAGCAGAGCAGGGAACACCGGGGAGCTGTTTTTT
-	TRBV5-1	TRBJ2-3	-	CASSRDSGYTDTQYF	TGCGCCAGCAGCCGCGACAGCGGTTACACAGATACGCAGTATTTT
-	TRBV28	TRBJ2-1	-	CASNQFSQGRKNNEQFF	TGTGCCAGCAACCAGTTTAGTCAGGGGCGGAAAAACAATGAGCAGTTCTTC
few	TRBV9	TRBJ1-4	-	CASSQQGQGEKLFF	TGTGCCAGCAGCCAGCAGGGGCAGGGTGAAAAACTGTTTTTT
-	TRBV19	TRBJ1-5	-	CASSMGGRNSNQPQHF	TGTGCCAGTAGTATGGGCGGGCGCAATAGCAATCAGCCCCAGCATTTT
-	TRBV7-2	TRBJ2-1	TRBD1	CASSLDPGTGGINEQFF	TGTGCCAGCAGCTTAGATCCCGGGACAGGGGGCATCAATGAGCAGTTCTTC
few	TRBV13	TRBJ2-4	-	CASSLARRKNIQYF	TGTGCCAGCAGCTTAGCCCGTCGCAAAAACATTCAGTACTTC
few	TRBV4-3	TRBJ2-1	TRBD1	CASSQGGQGLNEQFF	TGCGCCAGCAGCCAAGGGGGACAGGGTTTAAATGAGCAGTTCTTC
-	TRBV6-5	TRBJ1-2	-	CASRRDGNYGYTF	TGTGCCAGCAGGCGGGACGGTAACTATGGCTACACCTTC
few	TRBV4-1	TRBJ1-5	-	CASSQAPGRGSNQPQHF	TGCGCCAGCAGCCAAGCTCCAGGCCGAGGGAGCAATCAGCCCCAGCATTTT
-	TRBV5-1	TRBJ2-5	-	CASSFPQETQYF	TGCGCCAGCAGCTTTCCCCAAGAGACCCAGTACTTC
few	TRBV7-9	TRBJ1-2	-	CASSLLFGYTF	TGTGCCAGCAGCTTACTGTTCGGCTACACCTTC
-	TRBV7-2	TRBJ2-7	-	CASSASRGYEQYF	TGTGCCAGCAGCGCGTCGAGAGGCTACGAGCAGTACTTC
-	TRBV27	TRBJ2-1	TRBD2	CASSLGREGGNEQFF	TGTGCCAGCAGTTTGGGTAGGGAGGGTGGCAATGAGCAGTTCTTC
few	TRBV4-3	TRBJ2-3	-	CASSQDPAYTDTQYF	TGCGCCAGCAGCCAAGACCCAGCCTACACAGATACGCAGTATTTT
few	TRBV13	TRBJ2-6	-	CASSSGLSGVDVLTF	TGTGCCAGCAGCTCTGGACTTTCTGGCGTCGACGTCCTGACTTTC